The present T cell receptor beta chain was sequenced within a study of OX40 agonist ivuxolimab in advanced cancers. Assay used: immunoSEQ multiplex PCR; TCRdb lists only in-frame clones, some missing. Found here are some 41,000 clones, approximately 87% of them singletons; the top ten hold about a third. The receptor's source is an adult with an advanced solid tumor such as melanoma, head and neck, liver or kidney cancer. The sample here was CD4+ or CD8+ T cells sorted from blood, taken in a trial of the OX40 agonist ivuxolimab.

The CDR3 nucleotides are TGCGCCAGCAGCCCCGGTGACGGAACAGATACGCAGTATTTT. Its protein is CASSPGDGTDTQYF. V usage is TRBV5-1 and J usage is TRBJ2-3; D remains unclear. Trimming removed 4 bases from V and 3 bases from J, with 12 bases in between. CDR1 is SGHRS, CDR2 YFSETQ, per germline. This CDR3 has 14 residues. Full variable domain (remainder filled in from reference TRBV5-1 and TRBJ2-3): KAGVTQTPRYLIKTRGQQVTLSCSPISGHRSVSWYQQTPGQGLQFLFEYFSETQRNKGNFPGRFSGRQFSNSRSEMNVSTLELGDSALYLCASSPGDGTDTQYFGPGTRLTVL.